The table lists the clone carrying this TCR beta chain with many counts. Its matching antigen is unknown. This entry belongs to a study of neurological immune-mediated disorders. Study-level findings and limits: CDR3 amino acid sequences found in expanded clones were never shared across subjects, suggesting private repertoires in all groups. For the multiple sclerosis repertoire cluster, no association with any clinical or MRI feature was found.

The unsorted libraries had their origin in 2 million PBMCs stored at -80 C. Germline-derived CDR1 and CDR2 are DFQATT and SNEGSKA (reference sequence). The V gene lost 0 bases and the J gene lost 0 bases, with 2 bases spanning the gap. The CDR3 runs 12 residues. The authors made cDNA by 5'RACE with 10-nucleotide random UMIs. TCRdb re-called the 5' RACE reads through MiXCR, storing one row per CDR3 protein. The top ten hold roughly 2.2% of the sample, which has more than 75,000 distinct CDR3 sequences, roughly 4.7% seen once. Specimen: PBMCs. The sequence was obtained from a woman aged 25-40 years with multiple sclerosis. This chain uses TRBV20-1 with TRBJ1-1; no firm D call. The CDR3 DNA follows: TGCAGTGCTAGAGAGGTGAACACTGAAGCTTTCTTT. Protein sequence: CSAREVNTEAFF.